Each of the 5 T cell receptor beta chains below was sequenced from the same sample in a study of T cells in tumors after PD-1 blockade. Some clones are missing from TCRdb's copy, which holds only in-frame ones; the method was immunoSEQ multiplex PCR. The data contain 4,500 to 5,500 clones, 65% to 80% of them seen just once; the ten biggest clones take up roughly 30%. The sample was tumor tissue, taken before anti-PD-1 treatment. These receptors all come from a human donor with cutaneous squamous cell carcinoma.

A few counts support this clone. The chain recombines TRBV10-2 with TRBJ1-4; D perhaps matches TRBD1 (6 bases). The V gene's germline CDR1 is WSHSY and CDR2 SAAADI. The CDR3 covers 16 residues. The V gene lost 2 bases and the J gene lost 8 bases, with 18 bases spanning the gap. The CDR3 DNA reads as TGCGCCAGCAGTGAGCCCCGCGGGGGGCTTCGGGAAAAACTGTTTTTT. The encoded protein is CASSEPRGGLREKLFF.

The gene calls are TRBV19 and TRBJ2-1; 16 bases agree with TRBD2. Germline V gene sequence: CDR1 LNHDA, CDR2 SQIVND (reference sequence). This CDR3 region has 17 residues. The V and J ends lost 3 bases and 2 bases, in that order; junction bases with no gene match: 1. In DNA form, the CDR3 reads TGTGCCAGTAGTATGGGGACTAGCGGGGGGGCCTACAATGAGCAGTTCTTC. It specifies CASSMGTSGGAYNEQFF.

V is TRBV11-3 and J is TRBJ2-3; D remains unclear. CDR3 length equals 14 residues. CDR1 is SGHNT, CDR2 YENEEA, per germline. Trimming took off 2 bases at V and 6 bases at J, with 12 bases between the two ends. For the CDR3, the DNA is TGTGCCAGCAGCTTACTAGGCTCCTTTGATACGCAGTATTTT. The encoded protein is CASSLLGSFDTQYF. The full variable domain, its missing parts supplied by reference TRBV11-3 and TRBJ2-3, is EAGVVQSPRYKIIEKKQPVAFWCNPISGHNTLYWYLQNLGQGPELLIRYENEEAVDDSQLPKDRFSAERLKGVDSTLKIQPAELGDSAVYLCASSLLGSFDTQYFGPGTRLTVL.

The chain combines TRBV21-1 with TRBJ2-3; no check of the table's D call, TRBD2, against the DNA was made. TRBV21-1 corresponds to a pseudogene. The CDR3 is 14 amino acids. This CDR3 is CASSRGGRTDTQYF. The CDR3 DNA reads as TGTGCCAGCAGTCGGGGGGGCCGTACAGATACGCAGTATTTT.

The V call is TRBV12-5, the J call TRBJ1-5; 9 bases align to TRBD1. There are 21 residues in the CDR3. The germline gives CDR1 LGHNT, CDR2 FRNRAP. Trimming took 4 bases from V and 2 from J; bases not matched to a gene: 21. The CDR3, as DNA: TGTGCTAGTGGTTATCAAAGCAACTCCGGGACAGGGAGTGATCGCAATCAGCCCCAGCATTTT. Residues: CASGYQSNSGTGSDRNQPQHF.